A selection of T cell receptor beta chains follows, all from one sample in a study of long-term antiretroviral therapy in people with HIV. The method was immunoSEQ multiplex PCR; TCRdb's version includes in-frame clones alone and lacks a portion of them. The sample includes 15,000 or so clones, around 73% seen only once; the top ten take less than 15%. Sequencing was performed on unsorted PBMCs, taken more than 3.1 years after starting antiretroviral therapy. The receptor set was obtained from a woman aged 40 to 55 with HIV. Each CDR3 is given with its conserved first and last residue. D genes are given only for firm matches. The size field is filled for only some rows; it gives once, few, many or a size class.

clone_size	v_call	d_call	j_call	cdr3_aa	cdr3_nt
.	TRBV6-1	.	TRBJ2-7	CASSEYWQGAYEQYF	TGTGCCAGCAGTGAATATTGGCAGGGCGCTTACGAGCAGTACTTC
.	TRBV12-5	TRBD1	TRBJ1-2	CASGLANTAGGSNYGYTF	TGTGCTAGTGGTTTGGCAAATACGGCAGGGGGATCTAACTATGGCTACACCTTC
medium-sized	TRBV2	TRBD2	TRBJ2-1	CASSLAGAINEQFF	TGTGCCAGCAGTTTAGCGGGGGCCATCAATGAGCAGTTCTTC
few	TRBV5-1	TRBD2	TRBJ2-1	CASSPGSGSEQFF	TGCGCCAGCAGCCCCGGCAGCGGGAGCGAGCAGTTCTTC
few	TRBV6-5	.	TRBJ1-6	CASTLGPNSPLHF	TGTGCCAGCACTCTGGGACCCAATTCACCCCTCCACTTT
.	TRBV6-5	.	TRBJ2-5	CASSTTIQETQYF	TGTGCCAGCAGTACGACAATCCAAGAGACCCAGTACTTC
.	TRBV28	TRBD1	TRBJ1-6	CASKTRMDRGPPTLHF	TGTGCCAGCAAGACAAGGATGGACAGGGGGCCCCCCACCCTCCACTTT
.	TRBV27	.	TRBJ1-1	CASSYSGRNTEAFF	TGTGCCAGCAGTTACTCAGGGAGGAACACTGAAGCTTTCTTT
.	TRBV27	TRBD2	TRBJ2-7	CASSGTWTSGYTYEQYF	TGTGCCAGCAGTGGCACCTGGACTAGCGGGTATACCTACGAGCAGTACTTC
.	TRBV5-1	.	TRBJ1-2	CASSPQGGGLGYGYTF	TGCGCCAGCAGCCCCCAAGGGGGGGGTTTAGGCTATGGCTACACCTTC
.	TRBV6-6	.	TRBJ1-5	CASRLNQPQHF	TGTGCCAGCAGGCTCAATCAGCCCCAGCATTTT
.	TRBV7-9	TRBD1	TRBJ1-2	CASSRDSNYGYTF	TGTGCCAGCAGCCGGGACAGCAACTATGGCTACACCTTC
.	TRBV30	.	TRBJ1-5	CAWSAGGDQPQHF	TGTGCCTGGAGCGCTGGAGGGGATCAGCCCCAGCATTTT
.	TRBV10-3	TRBD1	TRBJ1-2	CAISGPGQGMIGYTF	TGTGCCATCAGTGGGCCGGGACAGGGTATGATTGGCTACACCTTC
.	TRBV18	.	TRBJ1-2	CASSPQDRANYGYTF	TGTGCCAGCTCACCTCAGGACAGAGCTAACTATGGCTACACCTTC
.	TRBV18	TRBD1	TRBJ1-1	CASSTTGGAEAFF	TGTGCCAGCTCCACGACAGGGGGGGCTGAAGCTTTCTTT
.	TRBV10-3	.	TRBJ1-2	CAISELNRDYGYTF	TGTGCCATCAGTGAGTTGAACAGGGACTATGGCTACACCTTC
.	TRBV11-2	.	TRBJ2-6	CASSTLAGIRANVLTF	TGTGCCAGCAGCACACTCGCCGGCATCAGAGCCAACGTCCTGACTTTC
.	TRBV5-4	.	TRBJ2-3	CASSLGLENTQYF	TGTGCCAGCAGCTTGGGGCTCGAAAATACGCAGTATTTT
few	TRBV10-3	.	TRBJ1-1	CAISEGPGSKAFF	TGTGCCATCAGTGAGGGACCGGGCAGTAAAGCTTTCTTT
.	TRBV2	.	TRBJ1-1	CASSAFQGGNTEAFF	TGTGCCAGCAGTGCTTTTCAGGGTGGGAACACTGAAGCTTTCTTT
.	TRBV7-9	TRBD1	TRBJ1-2	CASSRDRGQSNYGYTF	TGTGCCAGCAGCCGGGACAGGGGGCAGTCGAACTATGGCTACACCTTC
few	TRBV30	.	TRBJ1-1	CAWSGTANTEAFF	TGTGCCTGGAGTGGGACAGCGAACACTGAAGCTTTCTTT
.	TRBV5-1	.	TRBJ2-7	CASSLASSDPTYEQYF	TGCGCCAGCAGCTTGGCCTCATCGGACCCAACCTACGAGCAGTACTTC
few	TRBV6-6	.	TRBJ2-1	CASSYELRQADEQFF	TGTGCCAGCAGTTACGAGCTACGCCAAGCCGATGAGCAGTTCTTC
.	TRBV27	.	TRBJ1-2	CASRRGDVMGGYTF	TGTGCCAGCAGACGGGGAGACGTAATGGGCGGCTACACCTTC
.	TRBV11-2	.	TRBJ2-7	CASSLERVSYEQYF	TGTGCCAGCAGCTTAGAAAGGGTGTCCTACGAGCAGTACTTC
.	TRBV7-9	TRBD2	TRBJ2-1	CASSFLSGGARRSYNEQFF	TGTGCCAGCAGCTTCCTCAGCGGGGGGGCCAGGAGGTCCTACAATGAGCAGTTCTTC
.	TRBV4-3	TRBD1	TRBJ2-2	CASSQGTGMNTGELFF	TGCGCCAGCAGCCAAGGGACAGGGATGAACACCGGGGAGCTGTTTTTT
.	TRBV6-5	.	TRBJ1-4	CASSSVATNEKLFF	TGTGCCAGCTCATCAGTTGCAACTAATGAAAAACTGTTTTTT
.	TRBV7-2	TRBD2	TRBJ2-3	CASSRERGKTDTQYF	TGTGCCAGCAGCCGTGAGCGGGGGAAGACAGATACGCAGTATTTT
.	TRBV19	.	TRBJ1-1	CASRTQSQKNTEAFF	TGTGCCAGTCGTACCCAAAGCCAGAAGAACACTGAAGCTTTCTTT
once	TRBV5-4	TRBD1	TRBJ1-2	CASSLTGVELGGYTF	TGTGCCAGCAGCTTGACAGGGGTTGAGCTTGGTGGCTACACCTTC
.	TRBV30	TRBD2	TRBJ2-3	CAWSQAGGPTDTQYF	TGTGCCTGGAGCCAAGCGGGGGGGCCCACAGATACGCAGTATTTT
.	TRBV27	TRBD1	TRBJ2-1	CASSFDRGSYNEQFF	TGTGCCAGCAGTTTCGACAGGGGATCCTACAATGAGCAGTTCTTC
.	TRBV30	.	TRBJ1-1	CAWRYAGGTEAFF	TGTGCCTGGAGATACGCCGGGGGGACTGAAGCTTTCTTT
.	TRBV27	TRBD1	TRBJ1-5	CASSSLPAGAGGEPQHF	TGTGCCAGCAGTTCTCTCCCGGCGGGGGCAGGGGGCGAGCCCCAGCATTTT
.	TRBV30	.	TRBJ2-7	CAWSRRGSSYEQYF	TGTGCCTGGAGTCGCCGGGGTAGCTCCTACGAGCAGTACTTC